This paragraph covers one T cell receptor (beta chain) sequence. Clones were sequenced by immunoSEQ multiplex PCR, and TCRdb holds only the in-frame ones, with some missing. The data contain about 160,000 clones, 87% of them seen just once; the ten biggest clones take up under 7.5%. This entry is derived from a study of blood T cell repertoires in COVID-19. The CDR3 is 11 residues long. Germline V gene lookup returns CDR1 SQVTM and CDR2 ANQGSEA. Trimming stripped 7 bases from V and 3 bases from J, with 9 bases between. This receptor was taken from a man older than 75 with acute or convalescent COVID-19. The chain recombines TRBV29-1 with TRBJ2-5; the D gene is possibly TRBD2 (6 bases). Specimen: peripheral blood. DNA for the CDR3: TGCAGCGGACTAGATAAAGAGACCCAGTACTTC. Protein product: CSGLDKETQYF.